The rows below give T cell receptor beta chains drawn from one sample of a study of shared clonotypes between healthy human individuals. Clones were sequenced by immunoSEQ multiplex PCR, and TCRdb holds only the in-frame ones, with some missing. Of around 2,000,000 clones in the sample, about 95% are singletons; the top ten hold 0.85% to 1.2%. What was sequenced was naive CD8+ T cells sorted from blood. These receptors came from a young man in good health. The CDR3 runs from the conserved cysteine through the conserved F or W. The order of the fields is D gene, V gene, J gene, CDR3 DNA, CDR3 protein. A D gene is named only where the DNA matches it firmly.

D gene: NA; V gene: TRBV4-2; J gene: TRBJ2-3; CDR3 DNA: TGTGCCAGCAGCCAATCATGGGGCCCGGACGCAGATACGCAGTATTTT; CDR3 protein: CASSQSWGPDADTQYF
D gene: NA; V gene: TRBV4-3; J gene: TRBJ2-5; CDR3 DNA: TGCGCCAGCAGCCAAGACGGAGGGGAATGGGAGACCCAGTACTTC; CDR3 protein: CASSQDGGEWETQYF
D gene: NA; V gene: TRBV4-2; J gene: TRBJ2-7; CDR3 DNA: TGTGCCAGCAGCCAAGAGGGCAGCTACGAGCAGTACTTC; CDR3 protein: CASSQEGSYEQYF
D gene: NA; V gene: TRBV12-5; J gene: TRBJ2-7; CDR3 DNA: TGTGCTAGTGGCATGGGGGGAGACGGGGCCTACGAGCAGTACTTC; CDR3 protein: CASGMGGDGAYEQYF
D gene: NA; V gene: TRBV7-9; J gene: TRBJ2-2; CDR3 DNA: TGTGCCAGCAGCTTAGCCGGGTCCATACAGGTGGAGCTGTTTTTT; CDR3 protein: CASSLAGSIQVELFF
D gene: TRBD1; V gene: TRBV4-1; J gene: TRBJ2-7; CDR3 DNA: TGCGCCAGCAGCCTACAGGATACAGGGGGCCCCTACGAGCAGTACTTC; CDR3 protein: CASSLQDTGGPYEQYF
D gene: TRBD2; V gene: TRBV30; J gene: TRBJ2-3; CDR3 DNA: TGTGCCTGGAGCCGAAGCGGGAAGACAGATACGCAGTATTTT; CDR3 protein: CAWSRSGKTDTQYF
D gene: NA; V gene: TRBV5-4; J gene: TRBJ2-7; CDR3 DNA: TGTGCCAGCAGCGGGCCGCTTGGATCCCGAATCGGCGAGCAGTACTTC; CDR3 protein: CASSGPLGSRIGEQYF
D gene: NA; V gene: TRBV5-6; J gene: TRBJ2-7; CDR3 DNA: TGTGCCAGCAGCTTGGGGTGGTACGAGCAGTACTTC; CDR3 protein: CASSLGWYEQYF
D gene: NA; V gene: TRBV11-2; J gene: TRBJ2-7; CDR3 DNA: TGTGCCAGCAGCTACGAAGTGGGGGACTACGAGCAGTACTTC; CDR3 protein: CASSYEVGDYEQYF
D gene: TRBD2; V gene: TRBV27; J gene: TRBJ2-7; CDR3 DNA: TGTGCCAGCAGCCCGATTAGCGGGAGACGCCCCTACGAGCAGTACTTC; CDR3 protein: CASSPISGRRPYEQYF
D gene: NA; V gene: TRBV9; J gene: TRBJ1-1; CDR3 DNA: TGTGCCAGCAGCATGATGGAATGGACTGAAGCTTTCTTT; CDR3 protein: CASSMMEWTEAFF
D gene: TRBD1; V gene: TRBV13; J gene: TRBJ2-3; CDR3 DNA: TGTGCCAGCAGCTTAGTCACAGGGGGCGTAGATACGCAGTATTTT; CDR3 protein: CASSLVTGGVDTQYF
D gene: NA; V gene: TRBV11-3; J gene: TRBJ2-3; CDR3 DNA: TGTGCCAGCAGCTTAGAGGCGAGCACAGATACGCAGTATTTT; CDR3 protein: CASSLEASTDTQYF
D gene: NA; V gene: TRBV2; J gene: TRBJ1-1; CDR3 DNA: TGTGCCAGCAGTGATTTGGAGGGGGGTAGCACTGAAGCTTTCTTT; CDR3 protein: CASSDLEGGSTEAFF
D gene: TRBD1; V gene: TRBV11-2; J gene: TRBJ2-7; CDR3 DNA: TGTGCCAGCAGCTTCATGACCGGGACAGCACTTTACGAGCAGTACTTC; CDR3 protein: CASSFMTGTALYEQYF
D gene: NA; V gene: TRBV7-9; J gene: TRBJ2-5; CDR3 DNA: TGTGCCAGCAGCTTAGCCGGGACATTGCAAGAGACCCAGTACTTC; CDR3 protein: CASSLAGTLQETQYF